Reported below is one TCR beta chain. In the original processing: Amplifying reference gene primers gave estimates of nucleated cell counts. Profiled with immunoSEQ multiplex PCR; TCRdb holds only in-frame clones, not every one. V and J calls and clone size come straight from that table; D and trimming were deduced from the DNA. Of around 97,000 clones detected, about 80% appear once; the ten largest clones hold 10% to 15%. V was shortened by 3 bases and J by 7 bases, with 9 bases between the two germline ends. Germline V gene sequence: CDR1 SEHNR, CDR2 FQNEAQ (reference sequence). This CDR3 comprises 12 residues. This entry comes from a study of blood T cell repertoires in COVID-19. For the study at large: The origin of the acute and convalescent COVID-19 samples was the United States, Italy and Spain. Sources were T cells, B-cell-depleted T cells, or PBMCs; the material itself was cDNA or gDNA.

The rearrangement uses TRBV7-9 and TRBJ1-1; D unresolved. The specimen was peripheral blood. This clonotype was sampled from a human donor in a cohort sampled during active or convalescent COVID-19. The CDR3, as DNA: TGTGCCAGCAGCTTCGGGCGGGATGAAGCTTTCTTT. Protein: CASSFGRDEAFF.